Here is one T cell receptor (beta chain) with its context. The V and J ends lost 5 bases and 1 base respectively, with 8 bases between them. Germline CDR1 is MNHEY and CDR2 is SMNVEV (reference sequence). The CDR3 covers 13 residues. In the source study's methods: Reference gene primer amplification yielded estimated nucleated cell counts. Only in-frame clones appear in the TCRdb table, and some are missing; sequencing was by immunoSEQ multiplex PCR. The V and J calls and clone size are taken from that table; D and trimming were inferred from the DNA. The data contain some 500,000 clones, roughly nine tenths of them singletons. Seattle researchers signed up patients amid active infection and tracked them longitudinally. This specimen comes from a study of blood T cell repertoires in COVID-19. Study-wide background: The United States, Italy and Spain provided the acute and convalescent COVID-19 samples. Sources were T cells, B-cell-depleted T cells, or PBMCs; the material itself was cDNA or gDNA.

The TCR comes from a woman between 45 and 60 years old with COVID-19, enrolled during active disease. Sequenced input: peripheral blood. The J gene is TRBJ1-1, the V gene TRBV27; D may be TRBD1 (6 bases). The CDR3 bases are TGTGCCAGCAGTCCGACAGGGAACACTGAAGCTTTCTTT. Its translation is CASSPTGNTEAFF.